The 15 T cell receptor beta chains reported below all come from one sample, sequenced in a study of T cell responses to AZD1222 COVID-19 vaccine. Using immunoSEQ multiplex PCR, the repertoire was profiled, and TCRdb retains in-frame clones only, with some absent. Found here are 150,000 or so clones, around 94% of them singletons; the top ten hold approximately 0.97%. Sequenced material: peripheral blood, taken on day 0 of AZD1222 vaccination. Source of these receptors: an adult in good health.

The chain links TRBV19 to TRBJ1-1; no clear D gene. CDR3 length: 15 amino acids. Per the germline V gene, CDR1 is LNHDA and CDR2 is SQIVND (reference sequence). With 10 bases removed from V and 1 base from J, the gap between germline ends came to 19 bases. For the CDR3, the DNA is TGTGCCACCACCTCCCTCCGGGGAACGAACACTGAAGCTTTCTTT. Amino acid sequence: CATTSLRGTNTEAFF.

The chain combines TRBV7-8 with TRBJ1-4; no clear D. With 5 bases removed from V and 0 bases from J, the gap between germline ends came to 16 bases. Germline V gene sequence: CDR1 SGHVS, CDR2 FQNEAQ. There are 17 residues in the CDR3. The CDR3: CASSLRGSGATNEKLFF. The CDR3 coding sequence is TGTGCCAGCAGCCTTCGAGGGTCAGGCGCAACTAATGAAAAACTGTTTTTT.

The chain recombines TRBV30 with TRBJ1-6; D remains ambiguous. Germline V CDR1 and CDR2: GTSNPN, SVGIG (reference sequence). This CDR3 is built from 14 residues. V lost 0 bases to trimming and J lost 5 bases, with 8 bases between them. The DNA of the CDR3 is TGTGCCTGGAGTGTTCGTGCTAATAATTCACCCCTCCACTTT. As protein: CAWSVRANNSPLHF. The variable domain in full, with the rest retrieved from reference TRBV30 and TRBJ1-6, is SQTIHQWPATLVQPVGSPLSLECTVEGTSNPNLYWYRQAAGRGLQLLFYSVGIGQISSEVPQNLSASRPQDRQFILSSKKLLLSDSGFYLCAWSVRANNSPLHFGNGTRLTVT.

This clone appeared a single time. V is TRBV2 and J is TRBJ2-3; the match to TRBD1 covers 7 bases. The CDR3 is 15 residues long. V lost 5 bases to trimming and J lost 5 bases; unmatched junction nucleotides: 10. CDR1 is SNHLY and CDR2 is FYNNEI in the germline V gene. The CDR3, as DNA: TGTGCCAGCAGTCTCCGGGACAGTGCGGTAGATACGCAGTATTTT. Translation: CASSLRDSAVDTQYF.

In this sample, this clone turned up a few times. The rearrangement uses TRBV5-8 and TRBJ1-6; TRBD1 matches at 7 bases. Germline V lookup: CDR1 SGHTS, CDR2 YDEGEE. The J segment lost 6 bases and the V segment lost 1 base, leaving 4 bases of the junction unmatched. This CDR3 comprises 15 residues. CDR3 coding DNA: TGTGCCAGCAGCTTGATGGGACAGCTTAATTCACCCCTCCACTTT. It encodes CASSLMGQLNSPLHF.

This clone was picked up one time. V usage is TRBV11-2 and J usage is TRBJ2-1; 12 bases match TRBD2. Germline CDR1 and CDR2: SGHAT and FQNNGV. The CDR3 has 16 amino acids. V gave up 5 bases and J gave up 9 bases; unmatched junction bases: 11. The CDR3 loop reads CASSREPSGGAFEQFF. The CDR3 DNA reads TGTGCCAGCAGCCGAGAACCTAGCGGGGGGGCTTTTGAGCAGTTCTTC.

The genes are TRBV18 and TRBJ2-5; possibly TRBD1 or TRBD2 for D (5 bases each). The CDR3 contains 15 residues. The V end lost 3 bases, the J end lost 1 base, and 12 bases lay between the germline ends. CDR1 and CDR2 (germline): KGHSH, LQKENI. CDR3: CASSPQGGGQETQYF. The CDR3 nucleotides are TGTGCCAGCTCACCCCAGGGTGGAGGCCAAGAGACCCAGTACTTC. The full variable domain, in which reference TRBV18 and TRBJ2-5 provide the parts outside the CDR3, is NAGVMQNPRHLVRRRGQEARLRCSPMKGHSHVYWYRQLPEEGLKFMVYLQKENIIDESGMPKERFSAEFPKEGPSILRIQQVVRGDSAAYFCASSPQGGGQETQYFGPGTRLLVL.

The CDR3, as DNA: TGCGCCAGCAGCTTGGAGCAGGGCGAAGAAAAACTGTTTTTT. Protein sequence: CASSLEQGEEKLFF. V gene TRBV5-1 combines with J gene TRBJ1-4; tentative D call: TRBD1 (5 bases). The CDR3 has 14 amino acids. Germline CDR1 reads SGHRS; CDR2 reads YFSETQ. V dropped 0 bases and J dropped 8 bases, with 11 bases sitting between them.

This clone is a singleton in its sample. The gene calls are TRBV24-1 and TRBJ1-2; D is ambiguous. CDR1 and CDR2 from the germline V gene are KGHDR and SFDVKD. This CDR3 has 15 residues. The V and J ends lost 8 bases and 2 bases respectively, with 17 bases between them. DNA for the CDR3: TGTGCCACCACCCGATTCGGGAGCTCAAACTATGGCTACACCTTC. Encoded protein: CATTRFGSSNYGYTF.

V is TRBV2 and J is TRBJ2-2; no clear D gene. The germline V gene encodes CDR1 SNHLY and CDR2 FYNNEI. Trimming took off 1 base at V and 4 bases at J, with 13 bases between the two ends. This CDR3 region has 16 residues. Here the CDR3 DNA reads TGTGCCAGCAGTGAAGACGGTCGTCCGAGCACCGGGGAGCTGTTTTTT. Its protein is CASSEDGRPSTGELFF.

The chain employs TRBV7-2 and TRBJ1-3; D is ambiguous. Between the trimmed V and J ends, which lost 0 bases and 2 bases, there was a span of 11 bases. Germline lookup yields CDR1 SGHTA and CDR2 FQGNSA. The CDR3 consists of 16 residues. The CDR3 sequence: CASSLARTGTGNTIYF. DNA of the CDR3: TGTGCCAGCAGCTTAGCCCGGACGGGAACTGGAAACACCATATATTTT.

The CDR3 nucleotides read TGCGCCAGCAGCTCCATTCCTGGAGGGACTGAAGCTTTCTTT. The encoded protein is CASSSIPGGTEAFF. V is TRBV5-1 and J is TRBJ1-1, with D hard to call. Trimming took off 3 bases at V and 5 bases at J, with 14 bases between the two ends. CDR3 length: 14 residues. The germline gives CDR1 SGHRS, CDR2 YFSETQ.

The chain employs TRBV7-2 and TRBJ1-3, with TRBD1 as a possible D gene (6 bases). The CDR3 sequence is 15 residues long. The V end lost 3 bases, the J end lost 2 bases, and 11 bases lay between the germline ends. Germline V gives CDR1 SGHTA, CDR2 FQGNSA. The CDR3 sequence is CASSFATGTGNTIYF. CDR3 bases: TGTGCCAGCAGCTTTGCCACAGGGACTGGAAACACCATATATTTT. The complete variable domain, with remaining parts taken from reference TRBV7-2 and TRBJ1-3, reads GAGVSQSPSNKVTEKGKDVELRCDPISGHTALYWYRQSLGQGLEFLIYFQGNSAPDKSGLPSDRFSAERTGGSVSTLTIQRTQQEDSAVYLCASSFATGTGNTIYFGEGSWLTVV.

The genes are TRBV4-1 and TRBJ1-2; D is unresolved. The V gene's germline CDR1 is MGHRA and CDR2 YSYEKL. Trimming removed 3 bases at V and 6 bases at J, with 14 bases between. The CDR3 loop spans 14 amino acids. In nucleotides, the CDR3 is TGCGCCAGCAGCCATCTGGGTGGGGAGGATGGCTACACCTTC. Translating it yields CASSHLGGEDGYTF.

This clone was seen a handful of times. DNA for the CDR3: TGTGCCAGCAGCTTACAATCAGGGCTAAATCAGCCCCAGCATTTT. It specifies CASSLQSGLNQPQHF. The rearrangement uses TRBV7-6 and TRBJ1-5, with a weak D call TRBD1 (5 bases). V was shortened by 2 bases and J by 4 bases, with 12 bases between the two germline ends. Germline CDR1 SGHVS, CDR2 FNYEAQ. The CDR3 covers 15 residues.